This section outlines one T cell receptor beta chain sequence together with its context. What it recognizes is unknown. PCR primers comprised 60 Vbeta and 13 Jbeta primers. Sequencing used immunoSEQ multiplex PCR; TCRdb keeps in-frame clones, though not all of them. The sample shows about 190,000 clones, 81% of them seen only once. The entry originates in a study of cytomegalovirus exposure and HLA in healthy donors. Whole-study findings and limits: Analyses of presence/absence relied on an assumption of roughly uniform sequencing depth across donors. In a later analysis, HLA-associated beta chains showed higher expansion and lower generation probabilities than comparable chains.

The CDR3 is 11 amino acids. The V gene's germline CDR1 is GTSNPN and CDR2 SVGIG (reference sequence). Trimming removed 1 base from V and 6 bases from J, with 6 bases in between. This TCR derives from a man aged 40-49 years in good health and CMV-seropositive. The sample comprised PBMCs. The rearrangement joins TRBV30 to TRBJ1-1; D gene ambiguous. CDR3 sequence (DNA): TGTGCCTGGAGTGACCAGTCTGAAGCTTTCTTT. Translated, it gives CAWSDQSEAFF.